This entry concerns a single T cell receptor (beta chain). This record comes from a study of blood T cell repertoires in COVID-19. Looking at the study overall: Whether acute or convalescent, the COVID-19 samples came from the United States, Italy and Spain. Nucleic acid was either cDNA or gDNA, and it came from T cells, B-cell-depleted T cells, or PBMCs.

CDR3 length equals 16 residues. The V segment lost 4 bases and the J segment 8 bases; nucleotides outside the gene matches: 10. Per the germline V gene, CDR1 is SGDLS and CDR2 is YYNGEE. Recruits, aged roughly 18 to 89 years, lived in 20 to 30 US areas. Assignment of participants to cohorts was predicated upon participant-reported clinical history. Generated by immunoSEQ multiplex PCR, the TCRdb table keeps only in-frame clones and is missing some. This sample has about 240,000 clones, with approximately 84% found just once. The chain carries TRBV9 and TRBJ1-4, with 11 nucleotides matching TRBD1. The sequence was collected from a woman in her 40s with acute COVID-19. Sequencing was carried out using PBMCs or T cells enriched from blood (not recorded which). CDR3: CASSQTRTGGAEKLFF. CDR3 bases: TGTGCCAGCAGCCAGACCAGGACAGGGGGCGCAGAAAAACTGTTTTTT.